Below, 7 T cell receptor beta chains from the same sample are listed, as sequenced in a study of blood T cell repertoires in COVID-19. Measured with immunoSEQ multiplex PCR; TCRdb has only the in-frame clones, and not every one. The data contain 85,000 to 130,000 clones, roughly nine tenths of them singletons. Sequencing used peripheral blood. The receptor set was obtained from a human donor in a cohort sampled during active COVID-19.

The chain is built from TRBV3-1 (or the pseudogene TRBV3-2) and TRBJ2-3, with D perhaps matching TRBD1 (6 bases). CDR3 length: 15 residues. CDR1 and CDR2 from the germline V gene are LGHDT and YNNKEL (reference sequence). The ends were cut back, 0 bases at V and 4 bases at J, with 11 bases in the middle. The CDR3 sequence is CASSQEPQGSDTQYF. The CDR3 coding sequence is TGTGCCAGCAGCCAAGAACCCCAGGGGTCAGATACGCAGTATTTT.

This chain connects TRBV4-2 to TRBJ1-1, with a tentative D call TRBD1 (5 bases). CDR3 length: 17 residues. With 4 bases removed from V and 3 bases from J, the gap between germline ends came to 21 bases. The V gene's germline CDR1 is LGHNA and CDR2 YNFKEQ. This CDR3 reads CASSPTPAGGRYTEAFF. The CDR3 DNA reads as TGTGCCAGCAGCCCCACTCCTGCGGGGGGAAGGTACACTGAAGCTTTCTTT.

This chain links TRBV9 with TRBJ1-2; D is uncertain. V was cut by 0 bases and J by 8 bases, with 14 bases left in between. This CDR3 is built from 14 residues. From germline, CDR1 is SGDLS and CDR2 YYNGEE. This chain's CDR3 is CASSVAQGAGGYTF. CDR3 DNA sequence: TGTGCCAGCAGCGTAGCCCAAGGTGCCGGGGGCTACACCTTC.

This clone was detected only once. V gene TRBV14 combines with J gene TRBJ1-2; maybe TRBD1 (6 bases). The CDR3 has 15 amino acids. The V end was cut by 4 bases, the J end by 5 bases, with 17 bases between. CDR1 SGHDN and CDR2 FVKESK come from the germline V gene. The CDR3 loop reads CASSPFRGGSYGYTF. CDR3 nucleotides: TGTGCCAGCAGCCCTTTCAGGGGTGGGTCTTATGGCTACACCTTC.

The chain links TRBV19 to TRBJ1-6; 7 nucleotides align to TRBD1. V dropped 3 bases and J dropped 8; count of bases not matched to a gene: 4. The CDR3 length is 14 residues. Germline lookup yields CDR1 LNHDA and CDR2 SQIVND (reference sequence). The CDR3 loop is CASSIETGYSPLHF. The CDR3 coding sequence is TGTGCCAGTAGTATCGAGACAGGGTATTCACCCCTCCACTTT.

The chain carries TRBV7-6 and TRBJ1-3; a possible D gene is TRBD1 (6 bases). V lost 3 bases, J lost 4 bases, and 22 bases lay in between. From germline, CDR1 is SGHVS and CDR2 FNYEAQ. The CDR3 spans 18 residues. The CDR3 here is CASSFPLSTGRSGNTIYF. DNA for the CDR3: TGTGCCAGCAGCTTCCCCCTGTCGACAGGCCGGTCCGGAAACACCATATATTTT. The whole variable domain, remainder taken from reference TRBV7-6 and TRBJ1-3, is GAGVSQSPRYKVTKRGQDVALRCDPISGHVSLYWYRQALGQGPEFLTYFNYEAQQDKSGLPNDRFSAERPEGSISTLTIQRTEQRDSAMYRCASSFPLSTGRSGNTIYFGEGSWLTVV.

The rearrangement links TRBV19 to TRBJ2-2, with a possible D match to TRBD1 (5 bases). Trimming shortened V by 7 bases and J by 7 bases, and 13 bases separated the two germline ends. CDR1 and CDR2 from the germline V gene are LNHDA and SQIVND (reference sequence). This CDR3 is 13 amino acids long. The CDR3 spells CASTDSRVGELFF. The CDR3 DNA sequence: TGTGCCAGTACCGACAGTAGAGTCGGGGAGCTGTTTTTT.